What follows are 18 T cell receptor beta chains derived from one specimen sequenced in a study of regulatory T cells in long-lasting Graves disease. Investigators prepared the TCR beta libraries by applying iRepertoire HTBI primers and Arm-PCR of CDR3 regions. TCRdb used MiXCR to reprocess the multiplex PCR reads, holding one entry per CDR3 protein. The data show about 610,000 distinct CDR3 sequences, about 16% seen once. Sample time point: newly diagnosed GD, antithyroid drugs for less than 3 months. There was RNA extracted from PBMCs, and the TCR library was made from it. These data also featured in a second study, about T cells in Graves' hyperthyroidism and ophthalmopathy.

The sequenced sample was peripheral blood mononuclear cells (PBMCs), obtained at new diagnosis, from a patient treated with antithyroid drugs. The source of these receptors is a man younger than 30 with Graves disease.

This chain connects TRBV5-1 to TRBJ1-2; D is ambiguous. The CDR3 consists of 13 residues. Germline CDR1 and CDR2: SGHRS and YFSETQ. V was cut by 2 bases and J by 12 bases, with 17 bases left in between. The CDR3: CASSFAGLEWNTF. The CDR3 DNA sequence: TGCGCCAGCAGCTTCGCTGGTCTGGAATGGAACACCTTC.

At least ten counts were recorded for this clonotype. The chain joins TRBV20-1 to TRBJ2-3; 8 nucleotides match TRBD2. V shed 6 bases and J 2 bases; nucleotides not matched to a gene: 10. Germline CDR1 and CDR2: DFQATT and SNEGSKA (reference sequence). CDR3 size: 15 residues. The CDR3 nucleotides read TGCAGTGCCAGGGTGGGCGGGAGGTTCACAGATACGCAGTATTTT. This encodes CSARVGGRFTDTQYF.

The chain carries TRBV6-1 and TRBJ1-1, with 12 bases lining up with TRBD1. This CDR3 region has 18 residues. J gave up 0 bases and V 6 bases, and 11 bases lay outside the gene matches. Germline values: CDR1 MNHNS, CDR2 SASEGT. The CDR3 reads CASRIRDRGHRMNTEAFF. CDR3 nucleotide sequence: TGTGCCAGCAGGATCCGGGACAGGGGGCACAGGATGAACACTGAAGCTTTCTTT.

V and J are TRBV7-9 and TRBJ2-7; TRBD2 matches 7 bases. V gave up 4 bases and J gave up 2 bases; unmatched junction bases: 23. The CDR3 runs to 20 residues. CDR1 is SEHNR, CDR2 FQNEAQ, per germline (reference sequence). The CDR3 coding sequence is TGTGCCAGCAGCTCCATCCGGCGGCTAGCGGTAGAAAAGGAGGCCTACGAGCAGTACTTC. Translation gives CASSSIRRLAVEKEAYEQYF.

The chain is built from TRBV5-1 and TRBJ2-5, with D possibly TRBD2 on 6 matching bases. V was trimmed by 0 bases and J by 1 base, leaving 13 bases between them. Germline V gives CDR1 SGHRS, CDR2 YFSETQ. There are 16 residues in the CDR3. CDR3 region: CASSLVSGPSQETQYF. For the CDR3, the DNA is TGCGCCAGCAGCTTGGTAAGCGGGCCTAGCCAAGAGACCCAGTACTTC.

This clonotype was counted at least ten times. The genes are TRBV7-9 and TRBJ2-7, with D possibly being TRBD2 (6 bases). This CDR3 has 12 amino acids. The V gene lost 6 bases and the J gene lost 2 bases, with 8 bases spanning the gap. The germline gives CDR1 SEHNR, CDR2 FQNEAQ (reference sequence). In nucleotides, the CDR3 is TGTGCCAGCAGGGGGGGTCCCTACGAGCAGTACTTC. Translation gives CASRGGPYEQYF.

This rearrangement joins TRBV5-1 to TRBJ2-3; D possibly matches TRBD1 or TRBD2 (5 bases each). The CDR3 totals 18 residues. Germline V gives CDR1 SGHRS, CDR2 YFSETQ. V was cut by 1 base and J by 0 bases, with 18 bases left in between. CDR3 DNA sequence: TGCGCCAGCAGCTTGAGGCCCGGGGCCGGTAGGAGCACAGATACGCAGTATTTT. Its protein product is CASSLRPGAGRSTDTQYF.

This clonotype was detected many times. The genes are TRBV28 and TRBJ1-2; 9 bases agree with TRBD1. In germline, CDR1 is MDHEN, CDR2 SYDVKM. The CDR3 extends over 15 amino acids. V was pared by 4 bases and J by 2 bases, with 5 bases of the junction left unmatched. The CDR3 region is CASSSYRGQNYGYTF. The CDR3 DNA reads TGTGCCAGCAGTTCCTACAGGGGGCAGAACTATGGCTACACCTTC.

The chain employs TRBV30 and TRBJ1-2; 8 nucleotides match TRBD1. J was trimmed by 5 bases and V by 1 base; bases with no gene match: 3. The CDR3 runs to 13 residues. Germline V gene sequence: CDR1 GTSNPN, CDR2 SVGIG (reference sequence). CDR3 sequence reads: CAWSGTGWYGYTF. Written as DNA, the CDR3 is TGTGCCTGGAGTGGGACAGGGTGGTATGGCTACACCTTC.

In its sample, this clonotype was seen a few times. The V and J genes are TRBV27 and TRBJ1-4; no definite D call. V was pared by 6 bases and J by 8 bases, with 19 bases between. CDR3 size: 15 residues. Per the germline V gene, CDR1 is MNHEY and CDR2 is SMNVEV (reference sequence). CDR3 in DNA: TGTGCCAGCAGACCCGGGCCCCGGACGGGCGAAAAACTGTTTTTT. Amino acid sequence: CASRPGPRTGEKLFF.

This clonotype has a count of ten or more. This chain links TRBV6-2 or TRBV6-3 with TRBJ2-5, with D maybe TRBD2 (6 bases). V was clipped by 2 bases and J by 2 bases, with 15 bases between them. This CDR3 spans 16 amino acids. The germline gives CDR1 MNHEY, CDR2 SVGEGT. This CDR3 is CASSYVAGSTQETQYF. DNA of the CDR3: TGTGCCAGCAGTTACGTGGCGGGATCCACACAAGAGACCCAGTACTTC.

This rearrangement joins TRBV10-2 to TRBJ2-1, with TRBD2 matching over 11 bases. This CDR3 is built from 14 residues. V lost 2 bases to trimming and J lost 9 bases; unmatched junction nucleotides: 3. The germline CDR1 and CDR2 sequences are WSHSY and SAAADI. The CDR3 nucleotides read TGCGCCAGCAGTGAGACTAGCGGGGGTACTGAGCAGTTCTTC. Amino acid sequence: CASSETSGGTEQFF.

This chain joins TRBV29-1 and TRBJ2-1; 9 bases match TRBD2. Germline lookup yields CDR1 SQVTM and CDR2 ANQGSEA. The CDR3 totals 20 residues. J was trimmed by 7 bases and V by 0 bases; bases with no gene match: 22. The CDR3 loop reads CSVEDRIWDSRLAVGNEQFF. The CDR3 nucleotides read TGCAGCGTTGAAGATAGAATATGGGACAGCAGACTAGCGGTGGGGAATGAGCAGTTCTTC.

This clonotype occurred many times. The V gene is TRBV5-1, the J gene TRBJ1-1; TRBD1 is a possible D gene (5 bases). The CDR3 spans 16 residues. V lost 6 bases, J lost 1 base, and 19 bases lay in between. Germline V gene lookup returns CDR1 SGHRS and CDR2 YFSETQ. CDR3 nucleotides: TGCGCCAGCACCCAACGTGGGGGGGAGTGGAACACTGAAGCTTTCTTT. The encoded protein is CASTQRGGEWNTEAFF.

The table lists this clonotype with many counts. This chain joins TRBV30 and TRBJ2-3, with D tentatively TRBD2 (5 bases). CDR1 GTSNPN and CDR2 SVGIG come from the germline V gene (reference sequence). The V end lost 8 bases, the J end lost 3 bases, and 15 bases lay between the germline ends. The CDR3 sequence is 13 residues long. The CDR3 loop reads CARTVPGTDTQYF. In DNA form, the CDR3 reads TGTGCCCGGACTGTCCCTGGTACAGATACGCAGTATTTT. Variable domain in full (rest from reference TRBV30 and TRBJ2-3): SQTIHQWPATLVQPVGSPLSLECTVEGTSNPNLYWYRQAAGRGLQLLFYSVGIGQISSEVPQNLSASRPQDRQFILSSKKLLLSDSGFYLCARTVPGTDTQYFGPGTRLTVL.

This clonotype has only a few counts. The gene calls are TRBV3-1 and TRBJ1-2, with a tentative D call TRBD1 (6 bases). Per the germline V gene, CDR1 is LGHDT and CDR2 is YNNKEL (reference sequence). Trimming took 4 bases from V and 2 from J, leaving 20 bases between them. The CDR3 has 17 residues. CDR3 protein: CASSPLTGSPLNYGYTF. The CDR3 coding sequence is TGTGCCAGCAGCCCCCTGACAGGCAGCCCTCTCAACTATGGCTACACCTTC. The full variable domain, its missing parts supplied by reference TRBV3-1 and TRBJ1-2, is DTAVSQTPKYLVTQMGNDKSIKCEQNLGHDTMYWYKQDSKKFLKIMFSYNNKELIINETVPNRFSPKSPDKAHLNLHINSLELGDSAVYFCASSPLTGSPLNYGYTFGSGTRLTVV.

Many counts were recorded for this clonotype. This chain links TRBV7-3 with TRBJ2-1; D not resolved. V shed 3 bases and J shed 8 bases, with 17 bases lying between them. Germline loops: CDR1 SGHTA, CDR2 FQGTGA. CDR3 length: 15 amino acids. The CDR3 loop reads CASSFADRPRDEQFF. The DNA of the CDR3 is TGTGCCAGCAGCTTCGCGGATCGGCCCAGAGATGAGCAGTTCTTC.

The sample holds many counts of this clonotype. The rearrangement links TRBV30 to TRBJ1-2; D remains unclear. The CDR3 runs 11 residues. Per the germline V gene, CDR1 is GTSNPN and CDR2 is SVGIG (reference sequence). The ends were cut back, 3 bases at V and 8 bases at J, with 10 bases in the middle. The chain's CDR3 is CAWRTVWGYTF. The DNA of the CDR3 is TGTGCCTGGAGAACCGTGTGGGGCTACACCTTC.